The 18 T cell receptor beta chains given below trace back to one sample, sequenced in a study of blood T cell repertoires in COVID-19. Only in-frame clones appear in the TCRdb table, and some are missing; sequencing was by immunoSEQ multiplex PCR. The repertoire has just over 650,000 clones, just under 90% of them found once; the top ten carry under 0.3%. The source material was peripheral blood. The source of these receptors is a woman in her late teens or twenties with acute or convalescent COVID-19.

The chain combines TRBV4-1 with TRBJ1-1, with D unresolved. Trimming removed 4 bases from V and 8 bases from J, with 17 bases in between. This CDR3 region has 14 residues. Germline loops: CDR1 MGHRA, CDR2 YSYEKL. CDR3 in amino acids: CASSRMGGRGEAFF. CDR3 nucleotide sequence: TGCGCCAGCAGCCGGATGGGAGGGCGGGGAGAAGCTTTCTTT.

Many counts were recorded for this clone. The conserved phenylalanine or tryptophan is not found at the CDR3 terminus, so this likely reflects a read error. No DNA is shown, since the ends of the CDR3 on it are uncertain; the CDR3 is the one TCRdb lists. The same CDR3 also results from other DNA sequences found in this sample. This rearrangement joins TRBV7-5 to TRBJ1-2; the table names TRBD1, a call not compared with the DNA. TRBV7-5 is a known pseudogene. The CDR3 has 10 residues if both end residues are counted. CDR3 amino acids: CARSLGGQTG.

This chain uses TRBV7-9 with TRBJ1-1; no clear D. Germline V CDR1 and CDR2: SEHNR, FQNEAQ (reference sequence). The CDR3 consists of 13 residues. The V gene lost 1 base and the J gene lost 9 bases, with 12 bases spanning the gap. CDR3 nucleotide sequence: TGTGCCAGCAGCTTAGAAGAGGGCATGAAAGCTTTCTTT. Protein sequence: CASSLEEGMKAFF.

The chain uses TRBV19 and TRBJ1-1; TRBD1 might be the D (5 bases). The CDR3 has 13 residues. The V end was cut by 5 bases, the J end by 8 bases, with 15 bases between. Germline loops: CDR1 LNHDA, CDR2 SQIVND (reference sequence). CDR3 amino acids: CASSWGGRREAFF. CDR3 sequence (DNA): TGTGCCAGTAGTTGGGGGGGAAGACGGGAAGCTTTCTTT.

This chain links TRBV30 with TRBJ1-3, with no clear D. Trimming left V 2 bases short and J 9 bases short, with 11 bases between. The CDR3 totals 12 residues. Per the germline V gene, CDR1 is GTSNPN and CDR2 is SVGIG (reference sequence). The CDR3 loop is CAWSLDTITIYF. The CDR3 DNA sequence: TGTGCCTGGAGTCTTGACACCATCACCATATATTTT.

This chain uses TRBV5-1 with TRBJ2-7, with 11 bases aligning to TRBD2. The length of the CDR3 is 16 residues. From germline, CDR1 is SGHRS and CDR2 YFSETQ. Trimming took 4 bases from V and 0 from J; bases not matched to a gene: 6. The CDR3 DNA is TGCGCCAGCAGCAACTCACTAGCGGGGGCCTCCTACGAGCAGTACTTC. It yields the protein CASSNSLAGASYEQYF.

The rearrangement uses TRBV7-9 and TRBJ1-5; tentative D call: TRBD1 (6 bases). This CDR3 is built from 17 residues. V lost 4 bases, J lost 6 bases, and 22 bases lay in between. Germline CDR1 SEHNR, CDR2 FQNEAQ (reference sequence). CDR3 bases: TGTGCCAGCAGCTCTTCCGGGGCGGGGGGCGGTGGTCAGCCCCAGCATTTT. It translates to CASSSSGAGGGGQPQHF.

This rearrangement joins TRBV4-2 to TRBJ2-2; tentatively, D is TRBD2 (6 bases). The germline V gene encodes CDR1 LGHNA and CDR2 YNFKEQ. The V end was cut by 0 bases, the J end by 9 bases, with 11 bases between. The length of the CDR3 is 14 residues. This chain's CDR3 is CASSQDFGGRELFF. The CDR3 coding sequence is TGTGCCAGCAGCCAAGATTTCGGGGGTAGGGAGCTGTTTTTT.

The CDR3 here is CASSEEGAGANVLTF. CDR3 sequence (DNA): TGTGCCAGCAGTGAGGAGGGCGCTGGGGCCAACGTCCTGACTTTC. This rearrangement joins TRBV6-1 to TRBJ2-6; maybe TRBD2 (6 bases). Germline values: CDR1 MNHNS, CDR2 SASEGT. The V end lost 3 bases, the J end lost 2 bases, and 8 bases lay between the germline ends. There are 15 residues in the CDR3.

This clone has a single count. CDR3 DNA sequence: TGTGCCAGCAGCTTCAGCACCGGGACAGGGGTGAGTCTCTACGAGCAGTACTTC. This codes for CASSFSTGTGVSLYEQYF. This rearrangement joins TRBV7-9 to TRBJ2-7; 10 positions agree with TRBD1. Unmatched junction bases numbered 14, after V lost 3 bases and J lost 3 bases. Germline V gives CDR1 SEHNR, CDR2 FQNEAQ (reference sequence). There are 18 residues in the CDR3.

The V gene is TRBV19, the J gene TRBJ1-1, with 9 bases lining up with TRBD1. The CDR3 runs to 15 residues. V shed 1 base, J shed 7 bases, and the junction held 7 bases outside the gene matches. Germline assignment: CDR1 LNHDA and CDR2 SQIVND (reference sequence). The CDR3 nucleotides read TGTGCCAGTAGTATAGGGGCACAGGGGGCGGGTGAAGCTTTCTTT. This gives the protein CASSIGAQGAGEAFF.

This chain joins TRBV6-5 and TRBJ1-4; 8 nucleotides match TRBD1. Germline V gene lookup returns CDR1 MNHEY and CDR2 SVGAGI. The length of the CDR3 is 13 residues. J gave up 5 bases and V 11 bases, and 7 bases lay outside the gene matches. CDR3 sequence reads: CAGNRGVNEKLFF. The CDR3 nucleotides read TGTGCCGGCAACAGGGGGGTCAATGAAAAACTGTTTTTT.

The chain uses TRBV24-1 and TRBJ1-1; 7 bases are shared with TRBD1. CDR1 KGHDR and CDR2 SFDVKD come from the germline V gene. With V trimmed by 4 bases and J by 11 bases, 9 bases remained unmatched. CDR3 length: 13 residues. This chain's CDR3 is CATSDANRGMAFF. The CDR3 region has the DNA TGTGCCACCAGTGACGCCAACAGGGGAATGGCTTTCTTT.

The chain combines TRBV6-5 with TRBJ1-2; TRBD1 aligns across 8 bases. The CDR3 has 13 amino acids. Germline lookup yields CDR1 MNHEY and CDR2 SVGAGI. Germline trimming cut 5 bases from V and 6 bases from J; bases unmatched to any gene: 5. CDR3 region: CASSPGTGHGYTF. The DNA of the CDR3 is TGTGCCAGCAGTCCCGGGACAGGTCATGGCTACACCTTC.

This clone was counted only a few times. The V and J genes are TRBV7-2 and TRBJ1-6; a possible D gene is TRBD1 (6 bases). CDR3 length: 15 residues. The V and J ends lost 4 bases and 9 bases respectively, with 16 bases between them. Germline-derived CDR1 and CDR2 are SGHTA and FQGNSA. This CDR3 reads CASSYLTGRGSPLHF. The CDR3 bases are TGTGCCAGCAGCTACCTTACAGGGAGAGGTTCACCCCTCCACTTT.

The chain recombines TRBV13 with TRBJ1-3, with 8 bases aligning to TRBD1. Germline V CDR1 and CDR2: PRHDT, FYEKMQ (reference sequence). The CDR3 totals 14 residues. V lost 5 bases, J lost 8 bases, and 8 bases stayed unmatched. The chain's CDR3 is CASSPRTGSDTIYF. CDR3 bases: TGTGCCAGCAGCCCACGGACAGGGTCCGACACCATATATTTT.

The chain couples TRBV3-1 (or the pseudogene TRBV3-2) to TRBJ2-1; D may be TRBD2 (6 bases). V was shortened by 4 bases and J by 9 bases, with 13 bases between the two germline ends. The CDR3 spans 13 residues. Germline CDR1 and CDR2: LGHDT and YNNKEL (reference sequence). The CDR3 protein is CASSRDLGGEQFF. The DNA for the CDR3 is TGTGCCAGCAGCCGGGACCTGGGGGGTGAGCAGTTCTTC.

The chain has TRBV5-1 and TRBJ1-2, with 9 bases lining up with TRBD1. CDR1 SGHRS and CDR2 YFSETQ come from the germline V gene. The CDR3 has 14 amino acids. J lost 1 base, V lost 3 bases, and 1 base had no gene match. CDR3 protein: CASSWTGDNYGYTF. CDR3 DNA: TGCGCCAGCAGCTGGACAGGGGATAACTATGGCTACACCTTC.